The 29 T cell receptor beta chains in this list originate from one sample, sequenced in a study of T cell repertoires in ileal Crohn's disease. Some clones are missing from TCRdb's copy, which holds only in-frame ones; the method was immunoSEQ multiplex PCR. The sample has some 11,000 clones, around 74% seen once. Time point of the sample: neoterminal ileum biopsy at postoperative endoscopy, about 6 months after surgery. The material sequenced was ileal tissue. All receptors derive from an adult with Crohn's disease.

This chain links TRBV2 with TRBJ1-5; 12 bases agree with TRBD1. This CDR3 contains 15 residues. J was trimmed by 8 bases and V by 10 bases; bases with no gene match: 12. Germline CDR1 is SNHLY and CDR2 is FYNNEI. CDR3: CAIGDRGRVVKPQHF. CDR3 nucleotides: TGTGCCATCGGGGACAGGGGGCGAGTAGTTAAGCCCCAGCATTTT.

This rearrangement joins TRBV5-1 to TRBJ2-7; 8 bases are a match to TRBD1. Germline CDR1 SGHRS, CDR2 YFSETQ. The CDR3 length is 14 residues. V was clipped by 3 bases and J by 4 bases; unmatched bases: 6. CDR3: CASSSQGAWYEQYF. For the CDR3, the DNA is TGCGCCAGCAGCTCGCAGGGGGCTTGGTACGAGCAGTACTTC.

The chain recombines TRBV29-1 with TRBJ1-6; D perhaps matches TRBD1 (5 bases). V shed 0 bases and J shed 10 bases, with 10 bases lying between them. The CDR3 loop spans 13 amino acids. Per germline, CDR1 SQVTM and CDR2 ANQGSEA. CDR3 loop: CSVEDQDNSPLHF. CDR3 bases: TGCAGCGTTGAAGACCAGGACAACTCACCCCTCCACTTT.

In its sample, this clone was seen a few times. V usage is TRBV7-2 and J usage is TRBJ1-2; tentative D call: TRBD1 (6 bases). The germline V gene encodes CDR1 SGHTA and CDR2 FQGNSA. The ends were cut back, 5 bases at V and 4 bases at J, with 23 bases in the middle. This CDR3 spans 17 amino acids. In DNA form, the CDR3 reads TGTGCCAGCAGCGGAAACCGAGCCAATCAGGGGACCTATGGCTACACCTTC. Translating gives CASSGNRANQGTYGYTF.

The chain carries TRBV25-1 and TRBJ2-2; possibly TRBD1 for D (6 bases). The germline V gene has CDR1 MGHDK and CDR2 SYGVNS. The CDR3 loop spans 16 amino acids. V lost 2 bases and J 1 base, leaving 11 bases between the germline ends. Here the CDR3 DNA reads TGTGCCAGCAGTGAACCCAGGGGCCGGAACACCGGGGAGCTGTTTTTT. Its protein is CASSEPRGRNTGELFF.

This chain links TRBV5-4 with TRBJ2-3, with 13 bases that match TRBD2. Germline lookup yields CDR1 SGHNT and CDR2 YYREEE (reference sequence). After removal of 4 bases from V and 2 bases from J, the junction contained 7 bases not matched to a gene. The CDR3 extends over 17 amino acids. In DNA form, the CDR3 reads TGTGCCAGCAGCGGGGGGGGACTAGCGGGGTACACAGATACGCAGTATTTT. Its translation is CASSGGGLAGYTDTQYF. Drawing the rest from reference TRBV5-4 and TRBJ2-3, the complete variable domain is ETGVTQSPTHLIKTRGQQVTLRCSSQSGHNTVSWYQQALGQGPQFIFQYYREEENGRGNFPPRFSGLQFPNYSSELNVNALELDDSALYLCASSGGGLAGYTDTQYFGPGTRLTVL.

V usage is TRBV18 and J usage is TRBJ1-2, with D perhaps matching TRBD1 (6 bases). Germline V lookup: CDR1 KGHSH, CDR2 LQKENI. The CDR3 runs 14 residues. V lost 1 base and J lost 6, with 12 bases in between. The CDR3 loop reads CASSPQTGFDGYTF. CDR3 nucleotides: TGTGCCAGCTCACCACAGACAGGTTTCGATGGCTACACCTTC.

This clone has just a few counts. The chain carries TRBV5-1 and TRBJ1-2, with TRBD1 matching 7 bases. With V trimmed by 3 bases and J by 3 bases, 11 bases remained unmatched. CDR1 SGHRS and CDR2 YFSETQ come from the germline V gene. CDR3 size: 16 residues. The CDR3 reads CASSSEGRQGDYGYTF. As DNA, the CDR3 is TGCGCCAGCAGCTCCGAGGGACGTCAGGGGGACTATGGCTACACCTTC.

This chain joins TRBV2 and TRBJ2-2, with D tentatively TRBD1 (7 bases). Germline CDR1 and CDR2: SNHLY and FYNNEI. The CDR3 is 15 amino acids. V lost 3 bases and J lost 2, with 10 bases in between. CDR3 sequence (DNA): TGTGCCAGCAGTGAGCAGGGGGGAAACACCGGGGAGCTGTTTTTT. This gives the protein CASSEQGGNTGELFF.

The chain recombines TRBV9 with TRBJ2-7; tentative D call: TRBD2 (6 bases). Between the trimmed V and J ends, which lost 4 bases and 3 bases, there was a span of 14 bases. Germline V gives CDR1 SGDLS, CDR2 YYNGEE. The CDR3 spans 14 residues. The CDR3 DNA follows: TGTGCCAGCAGCCCCGGGGGAGGAGACTACGAGCAGTACTTC. It translates to CASSPGGGDYEQYF.

The chain links TRBV7-9 to TRBJ1-2; tentative D call: TRBD1 (6 bases). This CDR3 spans 17 amino acids. The V end was cut by 0 bases, the J end by 8 bases, with 22 bases between. From germline, CDR1 is SEHNR and CDR2 FQNEAQ (reference sequence). Here the CDR3 DNA reads TGTGCCAGCAGCTTAGCGCAGGCCGGGACAAGGGTTGGAGGCTACACCTTC. Translating gives CASSLAQAGTRVGGYTF.

The chain is built from TRBV2 and TRBJ1-1; D not certain. The CDR3 spans 11 residues. Per germline, CDR1 SNHLY and CDR2 FYNNEI. V dropped 6 bases and J dropped 10 bases, with 12 bases sitting between them. CDR3 DNA sequence: TGTGCCAGCAGCGGAACGGGTGCAGCTTTCTTT. It encodes CASSGTGAAFF.

This rearrangement joins TRBV4-1 to TRBJ1-2, with TRBD1 matching over 11 bases. The CDR3 is made up of 17 amino acids. Germline V gene sequence: CDR1 MGHRA, CDR2 YSYEKL. Trimming took 0 bases from V and 5 from J; bases not matched to a gene: 8. This CDR3 is CASSQDGTGGEYYGYTF. CDR3 DNA sequence: TGCGCCAGCAGCCAAGATGGGACAGGGGGAGAGTATTATGGCTACACCTTC.

The chain joins TRBV7-9 to TRBJ2-1, with D hard to call. The CDR3 has 13 residues. Trimming stripped 0 bases from V and 6 bases from J, with 6 bases between. Germline V gives CDR1 SEHNR, CDR2 FQNEAQ (reference sequence). CDR3 nucleotide sequence: TGTGCCAGCAGCTTAGCGCGGAGCAATGAGCAGTTCTTC. Its protein is CASSLARSNEQFF.

This chain joins TRBV6-5 and TRBJ2-2; the D is unclear. Per the germline V gene, CDR1 is MNHEY and CDR2 is SVGAGI. V was pared by 4 bases and J by 6 bases, with 9 bases between. The CDR3 loop spans 13 amino acids. The CDR3 reads CASSSGRAGELFF. The CDR3 nucleotides are TGTGCCAGCAGTTCGGGTCGAGCCGGGGAGCTGTTTTTT.

The chain carries TRBV11-2 and TRBJ2-6, with a tentative D call TRBD1 (5 bases). CDR1 is SGHAT, CDR2 FQNNGV, per germline. The CDR3 loop spans 16 amino acids. The V end was cut by 2 bases, the J end by 0 bases, with 8 bases between. For the CDR3, the DNA is TGTGCCAGCAGCTTATGGCAGGGCTCTGGGGCCAACGTCCTGACTTTC. It yields the protein CASSLWQGSGANVLTF.

J is TRBJ2-2 and V is TRBV2; no clear D gene. The germline V gene encodes CDR1 SNHLY and CDR2 FYNNEI. The CDR3 is made up of 15 amino acids. V lost 0 bases and J 5 bases, leaving 10 bases between the germline ends. CDR3 bases: TGTGCCAGCAGTGAAGCCCTTGAGGTGACCGGGGAGCTGTTTTTT. The encoded protein is CASSEALEVTGELFF.

The V call is TRBV15, the J call TRBJ1-4; D may be TRBD1 (5 bases). The CDR3 totals 15 residues. Trimming removed 2 bases at V and 7 bases at J, with 14 bases between. Germline CDR1 reads LNHNV; CDR2 reads YYDKDF (reference sequence). The CDR3: CATSRQWGGSEKLFF. CDR3 DNA: TGTGCCACCAGCAGACAATGGGGGGGTAGTGAAAAACTGTTTTTT.

The CDR3 here is CASSGLATHEQYF. The CDR3 nucleotides are TGTGCCAGCTCTGGGCTGGCAACCCACGAGCAGTACTTC. This chain links TRBV6-6 with TRBJ2-7; D remains ambiguous. Germline V gene sequence: CDR1 MNHNY, CDR2 SVGAGI (reference sequence). The V and J ends lost 8 bases and 5 bases respectively, with 16 bases between them. This CDR3 contains 13 residues.

This clone was observed a single time. The chain employs TRBV2 and TRBJ1-4; D is undetermined. Germline V gives CDR1 SNHLY, CDR2 FYNNEI. This CDR3 is built from 12 residues. Trimming shortened V by 9 bases and J by 9 bases, and 14 bases separated the two germline ends. Here the CDR3 DNA reads TGTGCCAGTAGCCCCAGTCCCAAAAAACTGTTTTTT. Translating gives CASSPSPKKLFF.

The chain is built from TRBV6-6 and TRBJ1-6; TRBD1 matches at 10 bases. Losses at the gene ends were 0 bases for V and 10 bases for J; bases not matched to a gene: 3. This CDR3 is built from 15 residues. Germline CDR1 MNHNY, CDR2 SVGAGI (reference sequence). The CDR3, as DNA: TGTGCCAGCAGTTACTCCGGGACAGGGGAATCACCCCTCCACTTT. Encoded protein: CASSYSGTGESPLHF.

This sequence joins TRBV1 and TRBJ2-7; the table's TRBD1 call for D was not verified on the DNA. TRBV1 is noted as a pseudogene. The CDR3 is 15 residues long. The CDR3 DNA reads TGCACCAGCAGCCAACCGGGACAGGGCACCTACGAGCAGTACTTC. Protein sequence: CTSSQPGQGTYEQYF.

The rearrangement links TRBV25-1 to TRBJ1-1, with D unresolved. CDR3 length: 13 residues. Germline values: CDR1 MGHDK, CDR2 SYGVNS. Between the trimmed V and J ends, which lost 4 bases and 1 base, there was a span of 7 bases. CDR3 in DNA: TGTGCCAGCAGTGCCAGAAGGAACACTGAAGCTTTCTTT. Translation: CASSARRNTEAFF. The variable domain in full, completed from reference TRBV25-1 and TRBJ1-1, reads EADIYQTPRYLVIGTGKKITLECSQTMGHDKMYWYQQDPGMELHLIHYSYGVNSTEKGDLSSESTVSRIRTEHFPLTLESARPSHTSQYLCASSARRNTEAFFGQGTRLTVV.

This clone was counted only a few times. In DNA, the CDR3 is TGCGCCAGCAGCCGTCGACAGGGGACAGATACGCAGTATTTT. Translating it yields CASSRRQGTDTQYF. This rearrangement joins TRBV10-2 to TRBJ2-3; TRBD1 matches 8 bases. The germline V gene encodes CDR1 WSHSY and CDR2 SAAADI. V gave up 6 bases and J gave up 3 bases; unmatched junction bases: 5. The CDR3 length is 14 residues.

This clone came up a few times. V and J are TRBV5-1 and TRBJ2-7, with D perhaps matching TRBD1 (6 bases). V lost 4 bases and J lost 5, with 19 bases in between. CDR1 SGHRS and CDR2 YFSETQ come from the germline V gene. The CDR3 extends over 15 amino acids. The CDR3 DNA reads TGCGCCAGCAGCCCTAACCCCCCAGGGGCCCACGAGCAGTACTTC. Amino acids: CASSPNPPGAHEQYF. Drawing the rest from reference TRBV5-1 and TRBJ2-7, the complete variable domain is KAGVTQTPRYLIKTRGQQVTLSCSPISGHRSVSWYQQTPGQGLQFLFEYFSETQRNKGNFPGRFSGRQFSNSRSEMNVSTLELGDSALYLCASSPNPPGAHEQYFGPGTRLTVT.

The chain combines TRBV11-2 with TRBJ1-4; a weak D match, TRBD1 (6 bases). Deletions cut 3 bases from V and 4 bases from J, with 9 bases between. Looked up from germline, CDR1 is SGHAT and CDR2 is FQNNGV. The CDR3 is 14 amino acids. CDR3 amino acids: CASSLRGINEKLFF. CDR3 bases: TGTGCCAGCAGCTTGAGGGGGATTAATGAAAAACTGTTTTTT.

This clone appeared a few times. V is TRBV7-9 and J is TRBJ1-4, with D uncertain. CDR1 and CDR2 (germline): SEHNR, FQNEAQ (reference sequence). CDR3 length: 14 amino acids. Between the trimmed V and J ends, which lost 6 bases and 8 bases, there was a span of 16 bases. The CDR3 loop reads CASRGGEGGEKLFF. The CDR3, as DNA: TGTGCCAGCAGGGGAGGCGAAGGTGGAGAAAAACTGTTTTTT.

The chain links TRBV5-4 to TRBJ1-1, with a weak D call TRBD1 (6 bases). V dropped 4 bases and J dropped 2 bases, with 15 bases sitting between them. This CDR3 has 15 amino acids. Germline values: CDR1 SGHNT, CDR2 YYREEE (reference sequence). The CDR3 nucleotides are TGTGCCAGCAGCCCAAGGGGGGGGGATAACACTGAAGCTTTCTTT. Its protein product is CASSPRGGDNTEAFF.

The chain employs TRBV5-4 and TRBJ1-3, with a tentative D call TRBD1 (5 bases). CDR1 SGHNT and CDR2 YYREEE come from the germline V gene (reference sequence). This CDR3 comprises 14 residues. The germline V and J ends were trimmed by 1 base and 0 bases, with 5 bases remaining between them. The CDR3 here is CASSLTGSGNTIYF. CDR3 nucleotide sequence: TGTGCCAGCAGCTTGACAGGCTCTGGAAACACCATATATTTT. The variable domain in full, completed from reference TRBV5-4 and TRBJ1-3, reads ETGVTQSPTHLIKTRGQQVTLRCSSQSGHNTVSWYQQALGQGPQFIFQYYREEENGRGNFPPRFSGLQFPNYSSELNVNALELDDSALYLCASSLTGSGNTIYFGEGSWLTVV.